This T cell receptor (beta chain) emerged from a study of shared clonotypes between healthy human individuals. Study observations and caveats: Rarefaction curves obtained for sorted subsets showed sequencing incomplete despite large depth.

At deep level, the assay was performed. Sequenced by immunoSEQ multiplex PCR; TCRdb stores in-frame clones only, minus some. Among roughly 1.5 million clones listed, around 98% were seen once. To note about this clone: Its antigen is currently unknown.

V was clipped by 1 base and J by 4 bases, with 13 bases between them. The CDR3 runs 15 residues. CDR1 is MDHEN and CDR2 is SYDVKM in the germline V gene. V usage is TRBV28 and J usage is TRBJ1-1; perhaps TRBD1 as D (5 bases). The TCR comes from a man aged 25-45 years in good health. The material sequenced was naive CD4+ T cells sorted from blood. The subset was: CD45RA+ positively selected. The CDR3 region has the DNA TGTGCCAGCAGTTTATTGGCTGCGAGGGGCACTGAAGCTTTCTTT. Translation gives CASSLLAARGTEAFF. The full variable domain, rest sourced from reference TRBV28 and TRBJ1-1, is DVKVTQSSRYLVKRTGEKVFLECVQDMDHENMFWYRQDPGLGLRLIYFSYDVKMKEKGDIPEGYSVSREKKERFSLILESASTNQTSMYLCASSLLAARGTEAFFGQGTRLTVV.